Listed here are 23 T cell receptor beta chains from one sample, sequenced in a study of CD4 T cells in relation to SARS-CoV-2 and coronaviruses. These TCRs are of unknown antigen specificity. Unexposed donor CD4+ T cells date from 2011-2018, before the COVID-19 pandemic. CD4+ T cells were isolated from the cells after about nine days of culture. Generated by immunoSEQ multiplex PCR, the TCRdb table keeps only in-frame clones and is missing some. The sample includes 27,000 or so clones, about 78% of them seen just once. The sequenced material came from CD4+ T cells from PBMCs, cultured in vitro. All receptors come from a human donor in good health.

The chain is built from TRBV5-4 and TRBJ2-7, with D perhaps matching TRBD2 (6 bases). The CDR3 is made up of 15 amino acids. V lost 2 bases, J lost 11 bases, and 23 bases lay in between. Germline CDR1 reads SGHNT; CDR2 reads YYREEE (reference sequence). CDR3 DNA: TGTGCCAGCAGCTTCCAAGATGGACTATCCCTGGTGGAGTACTTC. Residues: CASSFQDGLSLVEYF.

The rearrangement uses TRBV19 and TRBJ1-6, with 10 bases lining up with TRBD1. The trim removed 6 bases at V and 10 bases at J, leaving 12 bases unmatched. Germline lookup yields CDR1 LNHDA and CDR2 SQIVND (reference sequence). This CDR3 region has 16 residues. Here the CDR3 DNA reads TGTGCCAGTAGCCGCGACAGGGGGCGCGCCAAATCACCCCTCCACTTT. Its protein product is CASSRDRGRAKSPLHF. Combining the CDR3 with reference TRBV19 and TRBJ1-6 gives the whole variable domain DGGITQSPKYLFRKEGQNVTLSCEQNLNHDAMYWYRQDPGQGLRLIYYSQIVNDFQKGDIAEGYSVSREKKESFPLTVTSAQKNPTAFYLCASSRDRGRAKSPLHFGNGTRLTVT.

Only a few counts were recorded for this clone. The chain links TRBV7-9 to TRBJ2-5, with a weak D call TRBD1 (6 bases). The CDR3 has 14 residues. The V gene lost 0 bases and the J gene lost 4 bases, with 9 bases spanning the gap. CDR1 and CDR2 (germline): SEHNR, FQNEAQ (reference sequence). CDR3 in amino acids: CASSLAQGGETQYF. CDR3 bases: TGTGCCAGCAGCTTAGCCCAAGGGGGAGAGACCCAGTACTTC.

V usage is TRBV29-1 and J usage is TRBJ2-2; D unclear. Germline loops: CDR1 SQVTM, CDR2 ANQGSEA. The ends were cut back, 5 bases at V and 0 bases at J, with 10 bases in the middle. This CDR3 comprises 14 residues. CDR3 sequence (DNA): TGCAGCGTTCGAACCCAGCCGAACACCGGGGAGCTGTTTTTT. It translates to CSVRTQPNTGELFF.

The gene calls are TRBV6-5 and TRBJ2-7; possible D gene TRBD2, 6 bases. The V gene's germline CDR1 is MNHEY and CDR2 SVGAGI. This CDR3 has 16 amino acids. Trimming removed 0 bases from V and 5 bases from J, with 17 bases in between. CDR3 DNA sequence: TGTGCCAGCAGTTACTCGAATGTTGGATCGGGGGACGAGCAGTACTTC. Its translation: CASSYSNVGSGDEQYF.

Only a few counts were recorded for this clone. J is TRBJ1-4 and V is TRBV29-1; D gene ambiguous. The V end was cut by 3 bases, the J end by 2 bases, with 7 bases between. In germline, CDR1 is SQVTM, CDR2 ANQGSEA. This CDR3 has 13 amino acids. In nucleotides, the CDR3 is TGCAGCGTTGATGAGGGCACTAATGAAAAACTGTTTTTT. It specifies CSVDEGTNEKLFF.

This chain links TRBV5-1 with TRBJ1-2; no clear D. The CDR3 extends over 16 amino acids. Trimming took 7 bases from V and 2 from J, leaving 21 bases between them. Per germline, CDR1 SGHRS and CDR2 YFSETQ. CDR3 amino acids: CASLPGSRTVNYGYTF. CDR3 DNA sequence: TGCGCCAGCCTCCCGGGATCCCGGACGGTAAACTATGGCTACACCTTC.

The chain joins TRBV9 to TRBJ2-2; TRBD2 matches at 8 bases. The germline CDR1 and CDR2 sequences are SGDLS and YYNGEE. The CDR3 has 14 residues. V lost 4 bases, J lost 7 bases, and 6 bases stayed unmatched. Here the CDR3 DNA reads TGTGCCAGCAGCTTAGCGGGGCCGGGCGGGGAGCTGTTTTTT. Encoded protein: CASSLAGPGGELFF.

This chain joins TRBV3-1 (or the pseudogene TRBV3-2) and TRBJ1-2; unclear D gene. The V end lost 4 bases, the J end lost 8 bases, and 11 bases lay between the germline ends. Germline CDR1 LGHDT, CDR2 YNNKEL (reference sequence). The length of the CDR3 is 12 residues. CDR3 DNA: TGTGCCAGCAGCCTTTGGACTGAGGGCTACACCTTC. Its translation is CASSLWTEGYTF.

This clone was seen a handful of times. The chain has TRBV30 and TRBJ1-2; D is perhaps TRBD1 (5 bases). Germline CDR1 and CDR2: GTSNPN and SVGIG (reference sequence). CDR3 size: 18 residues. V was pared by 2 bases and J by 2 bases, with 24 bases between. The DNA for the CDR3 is TGTGCCTGGAGTCTCTCACCCGGGGACTTTAGGGGAAACTATGGCTACACCTTC. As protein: CAWSLSPGDFRGNYGYTF.

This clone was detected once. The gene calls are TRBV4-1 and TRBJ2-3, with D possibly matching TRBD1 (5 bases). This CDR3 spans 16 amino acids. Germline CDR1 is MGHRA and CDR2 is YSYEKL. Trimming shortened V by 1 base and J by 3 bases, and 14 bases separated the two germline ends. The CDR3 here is CASSQGGQRKTDTQYF. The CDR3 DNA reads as TGCGCCAGCAGCCAAGGTGGACAACGGAAAACAGATACGCAGTATTTT.

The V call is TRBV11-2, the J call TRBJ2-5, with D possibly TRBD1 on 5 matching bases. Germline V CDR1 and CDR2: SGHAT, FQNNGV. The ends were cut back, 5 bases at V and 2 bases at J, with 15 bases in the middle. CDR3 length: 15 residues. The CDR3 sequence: CASSPPAGRQETQYF. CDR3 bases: TGTGCCAGCAGCCCCCCGGCAGGGCGACAAGAGACCCAGTACTTC.

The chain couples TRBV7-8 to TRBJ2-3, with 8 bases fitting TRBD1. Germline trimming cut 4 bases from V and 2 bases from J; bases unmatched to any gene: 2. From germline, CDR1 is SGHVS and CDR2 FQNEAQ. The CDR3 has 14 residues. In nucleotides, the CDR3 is TGTGCCAGCAGCTGGGACAGGACCACAGATACGCAGTATTTT. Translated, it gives CASSWDRTTDTQYF.

Here the CDR3 DNA reads TGTGCCAGTAGCCCCTCCTCCTTGAGGGAGCAGTACTTC. This encodes CASSPSSLREQYF. The V gene is TRBV19, the J gene TRBJ2-7, with D unresolved. There are 13 residues in the CDR3. Trimming pared 6 bases from V and 7 bases from J, leaving 16 bases between. Germline V gene data show CDR1 as LNHDA and CDR2 as SQIVND (reference sequence).

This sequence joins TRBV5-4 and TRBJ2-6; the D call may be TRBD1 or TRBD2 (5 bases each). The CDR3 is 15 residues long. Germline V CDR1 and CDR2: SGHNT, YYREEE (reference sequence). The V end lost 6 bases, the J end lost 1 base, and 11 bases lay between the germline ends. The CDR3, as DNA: TGTGCCAGCAACTTTGGGGGATCTGGGGCCAACGTCCTGACTTTC. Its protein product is CASNFGGSGANVLTF.

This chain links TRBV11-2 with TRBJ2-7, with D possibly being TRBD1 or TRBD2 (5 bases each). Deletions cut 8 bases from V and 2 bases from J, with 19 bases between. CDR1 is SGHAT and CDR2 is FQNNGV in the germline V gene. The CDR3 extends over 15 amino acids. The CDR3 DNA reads TGTGCCAGCTGGGACGATCACCGAAGTCCCTACGAGCAGTACTTC. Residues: CASWDDHRSPYEQYF.

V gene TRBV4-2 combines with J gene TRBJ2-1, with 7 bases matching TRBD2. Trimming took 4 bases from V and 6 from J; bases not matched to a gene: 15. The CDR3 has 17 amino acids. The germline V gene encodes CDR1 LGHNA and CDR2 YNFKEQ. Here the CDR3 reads CASSPSTPGGRGNEQFF. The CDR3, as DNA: TGTGCCAGCAGCCCATCTACCCCGGGAGGCCGGGGCAATGAGCAGTTCTTC.

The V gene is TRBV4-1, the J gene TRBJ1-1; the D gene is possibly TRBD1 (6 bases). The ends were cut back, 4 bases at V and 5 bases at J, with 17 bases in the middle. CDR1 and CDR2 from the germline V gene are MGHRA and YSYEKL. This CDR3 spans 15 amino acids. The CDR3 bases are TGCGCCAGCAGCCCACAGGGTTCCCTAGGTACTGAAGCTTTCTTT. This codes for CASSPQGSLGTEAFF.

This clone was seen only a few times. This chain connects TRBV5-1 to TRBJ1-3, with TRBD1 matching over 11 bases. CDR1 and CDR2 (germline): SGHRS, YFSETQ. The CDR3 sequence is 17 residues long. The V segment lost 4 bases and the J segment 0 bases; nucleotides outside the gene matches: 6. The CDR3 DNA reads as TGCGCCAGCAGCCCGGGGACAGGGGGGAACTCTGGAAACACCATATATTTT. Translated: CASSPGTGGNSGNTIYF.

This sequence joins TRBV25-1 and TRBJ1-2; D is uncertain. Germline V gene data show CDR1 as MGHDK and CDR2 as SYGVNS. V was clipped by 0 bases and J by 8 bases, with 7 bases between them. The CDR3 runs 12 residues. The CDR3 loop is CASSEYPGGYTF. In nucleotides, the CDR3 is TGTGCCAGCAGTGAATACCCCGGGGGCTACACCTTC.

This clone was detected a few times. The CDR3 DNA reads as TGTGCCAGCTTCTCAGGCGGTTCGAGCACAGATACGCAGTATTTT. This translates into CASFSGGSSTDTQYF. The chain carries TRBV28 and TRBJ2-3, with D hard to call. Trimming removed 8 bases from V and 0 bases from J, with 15 bases in between. CDR3 size: 15 residues. The germline V gene encodes CDR1 MDHEN and CDR2 SYDVKM.

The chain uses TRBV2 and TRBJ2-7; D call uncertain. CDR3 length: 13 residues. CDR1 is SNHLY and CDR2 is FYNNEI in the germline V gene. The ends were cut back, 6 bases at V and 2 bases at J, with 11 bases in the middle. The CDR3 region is CASRPDTAYEQYF. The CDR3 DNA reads TGTGCCAGCAGACCCGACACCGCCTACGAGCAGTACTTC.

The CDR3 spells CASSLLAGGSYEQYF. CDR3 nucleotides: TGTGCCAGCAGTTTACTAGCGGGGGGCTCCTACGAGCAGTACTTC. V gene TRBV6-2 or TRBV6-3 combines with J gene TRBJ2-7; 12 positions match TRBD2. V gave up 4 bases and J gave up 0 bases; unmatched junction bases: 1. In germline, CDR1 is MNHEY, CDR2 SVGEGT. The length of the CDR3 is 15 residues.